The rows below give T cell receptor beta chains drawn from one sample of a study of shared T cell receptors in the human thymus. Only in-frame clones appear in the TCRdb table, and some are missing; sequencing was by immunoSEQ multiplex PCR. Of hundreds of thousands of clones listed, roughly 90% are singletons. The sample was also linked to a second study, of human thymus T cells.

Sequencing was performed on thymocytes. Source of these receptors: a boy in the first two years of life with a congenital heart defect. The CDR3 runs from the conserved cysteine through the conserved F or W. Each record gives: J gene, V gene, CDR3 protein.

>TRBJ1-3|TRBV7-2
CASSLAPDREGAFSGNTIYF
>TRBJ2-7|TRBV4-3
CASSQDSRLAMSYEQYF
>TRBJ2-1|TRBV4-2
CASSQPPGLGELEQFF
>TRBJ2-1|TRBV5-1
CASSPGQGAPFNEQFF
>TRBJ2-7|TRBV9
CASSVGAGGIWEEQYF
>TRBJ2-7|TRBV4-1
CASSQDGAGGYEQYF
>TRBJ2-3|TRBV5-8
CASSFPTSGSTDTQYF
>TRBJ1-2|TRBV30
CAWRAGGGTFYGYTF
>TRBJ2-3|TRBV2
CASAALAVYTDTQYF
>TRBJ1-6|TRBV5-6
CASSLEGGLNSPLHF
>TRBJ2-5|TRBV27
CATSWRERETQYF
>TRBJ2-7|TRBV28
CASSHHRDTAYEQYF
>TRBJ2-7|TRBV21-1
CASSKKGGGANEQYF
>TRBJ2-3|TRBV6-1
CASSEGGLAGGPTSTDTQYF
>TRBJ1-2|TRBV7-2
CASSFGQGSRYGYTF
>TRBJ2-5|TRBV14
CASSPRSREQETQYF
>TRBJ2-5|TRBV28
CASSLGTSNETQYF
>TRBJ2-1|TRBV5-1
CASSLIYLEREIGNEQFF
>TRBJ1-2|TRBV13
CASSLGSMDRPWGYGYTF
>TRBJ2-1|TRBV11-3
CASSLDEVAEYNEQFF
>TRBJ2-7|TRBV7-2
CASSLTGFTYEQYF
>TRBJ2-6|TRBV7-2
CASSSTSGRAGANVLTF
>TRBJ2-5|TRBV25-1
CASSEMTSGETQYF
>TRBJ2-1|TRBV6-1
CASSCGRGNDEQFF
>TRBJ1-3|TRBV2
CASSESGRSGSGNTIYF
>TRBJ2-5|TRBV12-5
CASGLRREDQETQYF
>TRBJ1-1|TRBV4-3
CASSQARDPQSDLYGGTEAFF
>TRBJ2-1|TRBV4-3
CASSQDGASGRNNEQFF